The entry that follows covers one T cell receptor beta chain sequence. The table lists this clonotype with many counts. Its binding antigen is unknown. No base qualities exist here, and no much larger clone lies one base off it. The sample is drawn from a study of T cells in Graves' hyperthyroidism and ophthalmopathy (dated by TCRdb to between 2017 and 2020). Broadly, across the study: Peripheral blood samples were taken at initial diagnosis, before any treatment was given. To identify distinguishing TCR V-J signatures, a discovery cohort of 100 patients was used, comprising 43 with Graves' ophthalmopathy and some 60 with stable Graves' hyperthyroidism. The paper reports TCR Vbeta CDR3 sequencing of over 130 peripheral blood samples: 40 or so ophthalmopathy, over 70 hyperthyroidism and around 17 progressor patients. For training and testing, the 80 to 100 patients in the discovery cohort were randomly divided in a 7:3 ratio. An independent validation cohort of about 19 hyperthyroidism patients and about 15 patients who later progressed to ophthalmopathy tested prospective prediction of ophthalmopathy. In addition, the study compared T-cell repertoires in thyroid tissue and in blood from roughly 6 Graves' hyperthyroidism patients. After sampling, hyperthyroidism patients received methimazole starting at 30 mg daily, and ophthalmopathy patients received high-dose intravenous methylprednisolone. The paper's findings and limits, for the study overall: Ophthalmopathy was separated from stable hyperthyroidism by a 13 V-J signature model, with 87.88% sensitivity and roughly 84% specificity obtained in cross-validation and 80%/75% obtained in testing. During validation, the model predicted progression to ophthalmopathy a median of roughly six months ahead of onset, with approximately 70% sensitivity and about 75% specificity. Sample size was not statistically predetermined, and blinding of investigators to group allocation was not performed. Most expanded thyroid clonotypes (frequency above 0.001) were also detected in blood, a finding suggesting that blood repertoires may reflect thyroid immune responses.

The germline V gene gives CDR1 as MDHEN and CDR2 as SYDVKM. Trimming takes 8 bases from V and 9 bases from J, and the germline ends sit 16 bases apart. From the cysteine up to the phenylalanine, the CDR3 has a length of 12 residues. Kept here is only the CDR3 DNA, which spans 36 bases and is read in frame from base 1. The hyperthyroidism patients were between 18 and 65 years old and newly diagnosed, with a disease duration of less than 2 months. Exclusion was applied to patients with uncontrolled infections, other autoimmune diseases, pregnancy or lactation. Diagnoses relied on clinical symptoms, serum thyroxine and TRAb, thyroid ultrasound and orbital computed tomography. Blood from progressor patients was drawn when they were first diagnosed with hyperthyroidism, before any ophthalmopathy symptoms appeared. Ficoll-Paque density gradient centrifugation was used to isolate PBMCs from around 10 ml of fresh peripheral blood. Progressor patients were defined as those initially diagnosed with Graves' hyperthyroidism in whom ophthalmopathy developed during follow-up. Total RNA was extracted with Trizol reagent, and quality was checked on an Agilent 2100 Bioanalyzer.

The TCR beta CDR3 regions were amplified from the RNA transcripts. The TCR CDR3 was subjected to a first round of RT-PCR using the HTBI primer set and the Qiagen OneStep RT-PCR kit. Libraries were constructed in a second round of multiplex PCR, after which size selection and purification were carried out. Paired-end sequencing of the libraries was performed with 100 bp reads on an Illumina HiSeq2000. In the original analysis: SOAPnuke was used to process the raw data, with reads discarded if the reads contained adapters or uncalled bases, had a mean Phred below 15, or lacked an exact constant-primer or identifier match. High-quality paired reads were merged using COPE v1.2.5, and each unique nucleotide sequence was defined as a clonotype. MiTCR v1.1 was used to align the clonotypes against IMGT TRBV, TRBD and TRBJ reference segments. Only V-J combinations with frequency above 0.0001, covering approximately 99% of repertoires, were analysed. The TCS score was defined as the ratio of F50 (clonal expansion) to E x V (chaos), calculated using BLOSUM62-based TCRdist between CDR3 peptides within each V-J. Welch's t-statistics and random forest reduced some 510 V-J features to 10 to 15, which were used in a naive Bayes classifier (R e1071). The raw public reads went through TCRdb reprocessing: fastp at Q25, MiXCR clone calling, in-frame beta chains kept. CDR3 protein sequences are deduplicated, and each keeps its most common genes and DNA. TCRdb's processing, not the authors' own work, is the source of the V and J calls. The sample data list about 360,000 distinct CDR3 sequences, and roughly 14% of these were observed just once. Around 20% of the sample is taken by the ten largest.

The origin of this receptor is a young man with Graves' hyperthyroidism that later progressed to Graves' ophthalmopathy. This chain joins TRBV28 to TRBJ1-2; the D segment could be TRBD1, given 5 matching bases. Sample: blood. The CDR3 protein is CASGATDASYTF. At the DNA level, the sequence is TGTGCCAGCGGGGCGACAGACGCTAGCTACACCTTC.